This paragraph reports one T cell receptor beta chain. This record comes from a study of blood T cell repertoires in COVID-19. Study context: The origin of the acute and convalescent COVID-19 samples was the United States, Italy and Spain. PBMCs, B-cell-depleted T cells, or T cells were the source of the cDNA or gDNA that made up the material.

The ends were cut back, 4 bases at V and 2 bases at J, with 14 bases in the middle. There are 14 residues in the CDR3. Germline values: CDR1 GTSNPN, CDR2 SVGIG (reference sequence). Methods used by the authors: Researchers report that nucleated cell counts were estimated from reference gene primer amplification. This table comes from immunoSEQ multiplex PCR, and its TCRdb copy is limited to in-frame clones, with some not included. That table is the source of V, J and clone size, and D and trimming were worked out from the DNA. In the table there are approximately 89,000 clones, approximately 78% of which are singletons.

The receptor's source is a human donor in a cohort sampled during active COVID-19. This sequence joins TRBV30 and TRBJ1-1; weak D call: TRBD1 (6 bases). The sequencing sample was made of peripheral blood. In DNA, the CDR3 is TGTGCCTGGACCCCCAGGGGCAGAAACACTGAAGCTTTCTTT. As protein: CAWTPRGRNTEAFF.